The 5 T cell receptor beta chains in this list originate from one sample, sequenced in a study of blood T cell repertoires in COVID-19. Profiling relied on immunoSEQ multiplex PCR, and the TCRdb table lists in-frame clones only, not all of them. The repertoire holds some 330,000 clones, with over 85% as singletons. The specimen was peripheral blood. Receptors originate from a woman aged 25-40 years with COVID-19, enrolled during active disease.

The chain employs TRBV24-1 and TRBJ2-3; 9 bases align to TRBD2. V gave up 7 bases and J gave up 1 base; unmatched junction bases: 11. Germline V CDR1 and CDR2: KGHDR, SFDVKD. The length of the CDR3 is 17 residues. DNA of the CDR3: TGTGCCACCAGCAAAAATCTAGCGGGGACCCGCACAGATACGCAGTATTTT. Its translation is CATSKNLAGTRTDTQYF.

J is TRBJ2-1 and V is TRBV7-9; 8 bases are shared with TRBD1. J gave up 6 bases and V 6 bases, and 10 bases lay outside the gene matches. Germline CDR1 and CDR2: SEHNR and FQNEAQ (reference sequence). The length of the CDR3 is 15 residues. The CDR3 coding sequence is TGTGCCAGCAGTTTCCCGACAGGGGTGGCCAATGAGCAGTTCTTC. It codes for CASSFPTGVANEQFF.

The chain joins TRBV28 to TRBJ1-2; no clear D gene. This CDR3 region has 14 residues. With 2 bases removed from V and 7 bases from J, the gap between germline ends came to 14 bases. Germline V lookup: CDR1 MDHEN, CDR2 SYDVKM. The CDR3 DNA is TGTGCCAGCAGTTTACTAGATGCCGGGTTTGGCTACACCTTC. Protein: CASSLLDAGFGYTF.

The chain has TRBV6-5 and TRBJ1-4, with a tentative D call TRBD1 (5 bases). CDR1 MNHEY and CDR2 SVGAGI come from the germline V gene. The CDR3 length is 15 residues. Trimming removed 4 bases at V and 8 bases at J, with 17 bases between. In DNA form, the CDR3 reads TGTGCCAGCAGTTCCCAGGTGGGGAGGGGCGAAAAACTGTTTTTT. Amino acid sequence: CASSSQVGRGEKLFF.

The chain combines TRBV28 with TRBJ1-1; maybe TRBD1 (6 bases). Trimming took 2 bases from V and 2 from J, leaving 12 bases between them. The germline V gene encodes CDR1 MDHEN and CDR2 SYDVKM. The CDR3 length is 15 residues. The CDR3 DNA reads as TGTGCCAGCAGTTTAATCCGGACAGCTAACACTGAAGCTTTCTTT. Translated, it gives CASSLIRTANTEAFF.